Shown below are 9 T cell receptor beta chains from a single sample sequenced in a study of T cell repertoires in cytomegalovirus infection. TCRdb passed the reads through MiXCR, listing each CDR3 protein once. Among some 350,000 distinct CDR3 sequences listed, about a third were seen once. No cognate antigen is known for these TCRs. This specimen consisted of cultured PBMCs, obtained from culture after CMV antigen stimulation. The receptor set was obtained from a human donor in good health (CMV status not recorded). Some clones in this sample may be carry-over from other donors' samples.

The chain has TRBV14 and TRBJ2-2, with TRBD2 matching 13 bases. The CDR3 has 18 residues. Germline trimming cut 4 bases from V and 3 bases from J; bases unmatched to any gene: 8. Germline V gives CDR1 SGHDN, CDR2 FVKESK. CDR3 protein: CASSPLAGGPLDTGELFF. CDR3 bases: TGTGCCAGCAGCCCACTAGCGGGAGGGCCGTTGGACACCGGGGAGCTGTTTTTT.

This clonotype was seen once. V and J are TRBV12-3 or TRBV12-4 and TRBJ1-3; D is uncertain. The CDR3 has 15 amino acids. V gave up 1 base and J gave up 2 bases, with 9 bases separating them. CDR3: CASSLGKRAGNTIYF. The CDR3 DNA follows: TGTGCCAGCAGTTTAGGGAAAAGGGCTGGAAACACCATATATTTT.

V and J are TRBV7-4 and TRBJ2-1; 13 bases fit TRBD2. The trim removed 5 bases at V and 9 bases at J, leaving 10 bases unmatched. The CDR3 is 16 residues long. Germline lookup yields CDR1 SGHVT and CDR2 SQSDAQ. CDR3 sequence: CASSRTSGSSRSEQFF. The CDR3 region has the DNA TGTGCCAGCAGCCGGACTAGCGGGAGTAGTCGTAGTGAGCAGTTCTTC.

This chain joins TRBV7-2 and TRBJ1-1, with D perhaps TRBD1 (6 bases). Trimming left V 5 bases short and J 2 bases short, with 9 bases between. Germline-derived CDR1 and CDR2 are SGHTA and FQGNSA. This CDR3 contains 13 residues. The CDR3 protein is CASSVGTNTEAFF. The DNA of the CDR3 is TGTGCCAGCAGCGTAGGGACAAACACTGAAGCTTTCTTT.

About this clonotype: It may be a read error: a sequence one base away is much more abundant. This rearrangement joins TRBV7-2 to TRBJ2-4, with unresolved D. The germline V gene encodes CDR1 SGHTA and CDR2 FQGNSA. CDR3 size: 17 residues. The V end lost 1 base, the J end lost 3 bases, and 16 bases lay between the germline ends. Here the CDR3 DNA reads TGTGCCAGCAGCTTAGATCCCGGCACCGAGTACAAAAACATTCAGTACTTC. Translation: CASSLDPGTEYKNIQYF.

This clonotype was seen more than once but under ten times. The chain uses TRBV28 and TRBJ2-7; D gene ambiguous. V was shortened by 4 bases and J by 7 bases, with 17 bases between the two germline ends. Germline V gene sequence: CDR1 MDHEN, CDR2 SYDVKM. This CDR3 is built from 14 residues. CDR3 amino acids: CASSSVEASGEQYF. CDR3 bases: TGTGCCAGCAGTTCGGTCGAGGCCAGTGGGGAGCAGTACTTC.

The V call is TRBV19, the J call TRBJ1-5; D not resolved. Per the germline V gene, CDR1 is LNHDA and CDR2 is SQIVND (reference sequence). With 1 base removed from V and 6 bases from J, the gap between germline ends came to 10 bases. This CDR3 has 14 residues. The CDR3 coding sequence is TGTGCCAGTAGTATAGTTGGTACGCGTCAGCCCCAGCATTTT. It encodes CASSIVGTRQPQHF.

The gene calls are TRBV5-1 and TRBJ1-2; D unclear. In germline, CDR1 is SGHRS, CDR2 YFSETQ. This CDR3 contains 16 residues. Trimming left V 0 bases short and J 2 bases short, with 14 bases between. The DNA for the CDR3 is TGCGCCAGCAGCTTGGCAAGCGGGGAAGGGAACTATGGCTACACCTTC. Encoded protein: CASSLASGEGNYGYTF.

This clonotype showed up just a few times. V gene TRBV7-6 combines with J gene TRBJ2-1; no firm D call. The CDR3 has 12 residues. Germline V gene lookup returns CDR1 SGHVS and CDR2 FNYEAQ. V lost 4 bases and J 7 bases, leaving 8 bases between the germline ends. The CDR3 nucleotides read TGTGCCAGCAGCTGGGCTGGAAATGAGCAGTTCTTC. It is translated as CASSWAGNEQFF.